The rows below give T cell receptor beta chains drawn from one sample of a study of T cells in Graves' hyperthyroidism and ophthalmopathy. MiXCR was run by TCRdb on the multiplex PCR reads, yielding one entry per CDR3 protein. The table lists approximately 640,000 distinct CDR3 sequences, roughly 17% of them singletons. Sequencing was done on a sample of blood. All receptors derive from a man aged 45-60 years with Graves' hyperthyroidism. Both conserved end residues are part of each CDR3. D genes are given only for firm matches. The size field is filled for only some rows; it gives once, few, many or a size class.

TRBV6-5	.	few	TRBJ1-2	TGTGCCAGCAGTTCCCCCGCAGGAGGAGGCTATGGCTACACCTTC	CASSSPAGGGYGYTF
TRBV27	.	few	TRBJ1-2	TGTGCCAGCAGTTTGGGGCTGGGGGCCGGCTACACCTTC	CASSLGLGAGYTF
TRBV3-1	.	few	TRBJ2-7	TGTGCCAGCAGCCGAGTTGCAGGAGGTCCCTACGAGCAGTACTTC	CASSRVAGGPYEQYF
TRBV11-3	TRBD1	many	TRBJ2-3	TGTGCCAGCAGCTCCGGGACAGGGCCGACAGATACGCAGTATTTT	CASSSGTGPTDTQYF
TRBV19	TRBD1	few	TRBJ2-7	TGTGCCAGTAGCCCCACCCCGACAGGGAGCTGGAACGAGCAGTACTTC	CASSPTPTGSWNEQYF
TRBV28	.	many	TRBJ2-7	TGTGCCAGCAGTTCCGGGGACACCATCTCCTACGAGCAGTACTTC	CASSSGDTISYEQYF
TRBV29-1	TRBD1	many	TRBJ1-1	TGCAGCGTTGCAAGGACAGGGAACACTGAAGCTTTCTTT	CSVARTGNTEAFF
TRBV24-1	.	.	TRBJ2-1	TGTGCCACCAGGCCGGGTGGGCTGTACAATGAGCAGTTCTTC	CATRPGGLYNEQFF
TRBV11-2	.	many	TRBJ2-7	TGTGCCAGCAGCTTATTTCCGGAGAGCTCCTACGAGCAGTACTTC	CASSLFPESSYEQYF
TRBV6-2/TRBV6-3	TRBD2	.	TRBJ2-5	TGTGCCAGCAGTACCGGGACTAGCGTCCAAGAGACCCAGTACTTC	CASSTGTSVQETQYF
TRBV28	.	.	TRBJ2-7	TGTGCCAGCAGTTTGGGGGACACTCACTACGAGCAGTACTTC	CASSLGDTHYEQYF
TRBV27	.	many	TRBJ1-1	TGTGCCAGCCAATCGTTAATGAACACTGAAGCTTTCTTT	CASQSLMNTEAFF
TRBV7-3	TRBD1	many	TRBJ1-1	TGTGCCAGCAGCTCCGGGACAGGGATGAACACTGAAGCTTTCTTT	CASSSGTGMNTEAFF
TRBV7-9	.	many	TRBJ2-7	TGTGCCAGCAGCTTATTTGGGACGGACTCCTACGAGCAGTACTTC	CASSLFGTDSYEQYF
TRBV12-3/TRBV12-4	.	few	TRBJ2-5	TGTGCCAGCAGTTTCGGAAGGTGGGGCACACGACAAGAGACCCAGTACTTC	CASSFGRWGTRQETQYF
TRBV5-1	.	many	TRBJ1-5	TGCGCCAGCAGCTTGGGGGTCGACAATCAGCCCCAGCATTTT	CASSLGVDNQPQHF
TRBV28	TRBD1	many	TRBJ2-6	TGTGCCAGCAGTCCCTGGGACAGGGTGGGATCTGGGGCCAACGTCCTGACTTTC	CASSPWDRVGSGANVLTF
TRBV2	.	many	TRBJ2-2	TGTGCCAGCAGTGGTACGGGATCCTTGACCGAGGAGCTGTTTTTT	CASSGTGSLTEELFF
TRBV19	.	.	TRBJ2-7	TGTGCCAGTAGTATGGGGACCGAATCCTACGAGCAGTACTTC	CASSMGTESYEQYF
TRBV11-2	.	many	TRBJ2-1	TGTGCCAGCAGCTGGGAACGGTACAATGAGCAGTTCTTC	CASSWERYNEQFF
TRBV20-1	.	few	TRBJ2-3	TGCAGTGCTAGAGATGGGGCTCGGGTCACAGATACGCAGTATTTT	CSARDGARVTDTQYF
TRBV10-2	.	.	TRBJ1-5	TGCGCCAGCAGTGAGGGGGGTTCTCAGCCCCAGCATTTT	CASSEGGSQPQHF
TRBV25-1	.	.	TRBJ1-1	TGTGCCAGCAGTCAAGAAACAGGGTGGACTGAAGCTTTCTTT	CASSQETGWTEAFF
TRBV6-1	.	.	TRBJ2-7	TGTGCCAGCATGCCCCCCGTCGGACTGTCCTACGAGCAGTACTTC	CASMPPVGLSYEQYF
TRBV20-1	.	few	TRBJ2-3	TGCAGTGCGAAAGACTACCTGAGCACAGATACGCAGTATTTT	CSAKDYLSTDTQYF
TRBV27	.	.	TRBJ2-7	TGTGCCAGCAGTTCCAACAGGGCTTACGAGCAGTACTTC	CASSSNRAYEQYF
TRBV28	.	many	TRBJ1-4	TGTGCCAGCAGTCCCGCGGGGCCCCCTAATGAAAAACTGTTTTTT	CASSPAGPPNEKLFF
TRBV19	.	few	TRBJ1-2	TGTGCCAGTAGCGAGATAGGTGGCTACACCTTC	CASSEIGGYTF
TRBV6-2/TRBV6-3	TRBD1	.	TRBJ2-3	TGTGCCAGCAGTGACGGGACAGGGGGTGTAGATACGCAGTATTTT	CASSDGTGGVDTQYF
TRBV28	.	.	TRBJ2-2	TGTGCCAGCAGTTTATCAACAGGGAACGCCGGGGAGCTGTTTTTT	CASSLSTGNAGELFF
TRBV11-2	.	medium-sized	TRBJ2-1	TGTGCCAGCAGCTTAGAGACAACCCGAAGTCACAATGAGCAGTTCTTC	CASSLETTRSHNEQFF